Below are 9 T cell receptor beta chains sequenced from a single sample in a study of tumor and adjacent non-tumor tissue in lung cancer. No cell sorting was done before RNA was extracted from the tissue. A modified ARM-PCR protocol with three rounds of nested PCR amplified TCRbeta. TCRdb fed the multiplex PCR reads into MiXCR, producing one record per CDR3 protein. Among roughly 220,000 distinct CDR3 sequences, about two thirds were seen once, and the ten largest hold less than 25%. Sequences were obtained from lung tumor tissue. The receptors shown here come from a man aged 55 to 70 with non-small cell lung cancer.

With respect to this clonotype: A read error may account for a junction end that differs from germline. V and J are TRBV28 and TRBJ1-5, with D maybe TRBD1 (6 bases). Germline loops: CDR1 MDHEN, CDR2 SYDVKM. The CDR3 runs 15 residues. The CDR3 loop is CASSTEGGYIQPQRF. The DNA for the CDR3 is TGTGCCAGCAGTACAGAGGGGGGGTACATTCAGCCCCAGCGTTTT. The full variable domain, in which reference TRBV28 and TRBJ1-5 provide the parts outside the CDR3, is DVKVTQSSRYLVKRTGEKVFLECVQDMDHENMFWYRQDPGLGLRLIYFSYDVKMKEKGDIPEGYSVSREKKERFSLILESASTNQTSMYLCASSTEGGYIQPQRFGDGTRLSIL.

This clonotype was found a few times. This may be a read error: a much more frequent sequence differs by one nucleotide. The J gene is TRBJ1-4, the V gene TRBV5-1; possibly TRBD1 for D (5 bases). Germline lookup yields CDR1 SGHRS and CDR2 YFSETQ. V was clipped by 6 bases and J by 10 bases, with 10 bases between them. The CDR3 runs 11 residues. The CDR3 loop is CASNWQGKLFF. For the CDR3, the DNA is TGCGCCAGCAACTGGCAGGGAAAACTGTTTTTT.

Of note for this clonotype: A junction end diverges from the germline sequence, so it may reflect a read error. The chain is built from TRBV20-1 and TRBJ1-6; the D gene is possibly TRBD1 (5 bases). CDR3 length equals 14 residues. Germline lookup yields CDR1 DFQATT and CDR2 SNEGSKA (reference sequence). CDR3 in DNA: TGCAGTGCTCAGGGTAGCTCCTATGATTCACCCCTCCACTTT. The encoded protein is CSAQGSSYDSPLHF.

The sample holds many counts of this clonotype. The gene calls are TRBV7-9 and TRBJ2-1; possibly TRBD2 for D (6 bases). The V and J ends lost 11 bases and 7 bases respectively, with 15 bases between them. Per the germline V gene, CDR1 is SEHNR and CDR2 is FQNEAQ (reference sequence). This CDR3 is built from 12 residues. In nucleotides, the CDR3 is TGTGCCGCCCCCTGGGGGAGGAATGAGCAGTTCTTC. Its protein product is CAAPWGRNEQFF.

Details on this clonotype: A read error is possible here, since a much larger clone lies one base away. The chain joins TRBV20-1 to TRBJ2-3; D possibly uses TRBD1 or TRBD2 (5 bases each). Germline CDR1 is DFQATT and CDR2 is SNEGSKA (reference sequence). The CDR3 has 16 residues. CDR3 in DNA: TGCAGTACTAGAGATCAACGGGGCGGTTTCACAGATACGCAGTATTTT. Its protein is CSTRDQRGGFTDTQYF.

The chain is built from TRBV11-1 and TRBJ2-3; D remains unclear. The germline gives CDR1 SGHAT, CDR2 FQDESV (reference sequence). CDR3 length: 16 amino acids. Trimming left V 6 bases short and J 4 bases short, with 20 bases between. CDR3 amino acids: CASSPSSPRRADTQYF. The CDR3 nucleotides read TGTGCCAGCAGTCCCTCCAGCCCCAGACGCGCAGATACGCAGTATTTT.

This clonotype occurred a few times. The junction shows a germline mismatch at one end, possibly a read error. CDR3 protein: CASSPGTSGRAPF. DNA of the CDR3: TGTGCCAGCAGCCCGGGGACTAGCGGGAGGGCCCCCTTC. J is TRBJ2-1 and V is TRBV5-4; 16 bases line up with TRBD2. The CDR3 sequence is 13 residues long. CDR1 is SGHNT and CDR2 is YYREEE in the germline V gene (reference sequence).

J is TRBJ2-7 and V is TRBV20-1; D gene uncertain. This CDR3 contains 14 residues. Looked up from germline, CDR1 is DFQATT and CDR2 is SNEGSKA (reference sequence). Trimming stripped 7 bases from V and 6 bases from J, with 22 bases between. CDR3 region: CSVFSRVGACEQYF. Here the CDR3 DNA reads TGCAGTGTATTCTCGCGTGTAGGAGCCTGCGAGCAGTACTTC.

There are many counts of this clonotype. V gene TRBV20-1 combines with J gene TRBJ1-3; D is ambiguous. V was clipped by 0 bases and J by 3 bases, with 6 bases between them. The CDR3 covers 13 residues. Germline V gives CDR1 DFQATT, CDR2 SNEGSKA (reference sequence). Written as DNA, the CDR3 is TGCAGTGCTAGAGATCGGCGTGGAAACACCATATATTTT. Protein product: CSARDRRGNTIYF.